This TCR beta chain stems from a study of blood T cell repertoires in COVID-19. For the study at large: Spain, Italy and the United States supplied samples that represented acute and convalescent COVID-19. In each case, the material was cDNA or gDNA derived from T cells, B-cell-depleted T cells, or PBMCs.

Per the original data handling: Nucleated cell counts were estimated from reference gene primer amplification. Only in-frame clones appear in the TCRdb table, and some are missing; sequencing was by immunoSEQ multiplex PCR. The V and J calls and clone size were taken over from that table, and D and trimming were inferred from the DNA. Among over 35,000 clones listed, approximately 85% were seen once. V trimming: 3 bases; J trimming: 6 bases; junction bases outside the gene matches: 14. Per germline, CDR1 SGHVS and CDR2 FQNEAQ. This CDR3 region has 16 residues. Patients in Seattle were enrolled during active infection, then followed longitudinally.

The sequence was collected from a woman of 80 years or more with COVID-19, enrolled during active disease. This sequence joins TRBV7-8 and TRBJ2-7; 7 bases are a match to TRBD2. The sequenced material came from peripheral blood. The CDR3 loop is CASSLSGGGPVVEQYF. The CDR3 bases are TGTGCCAGCAGCTTGTCAGGCGGGGGACCGGTCGTCGAGCAGTACTTC.